The clone carrying this TCR beta chain was observed many times. No antigen is known for it. Trimming took 6 bases from V and 2 from J, leaving 13 bases between them. Germline V CDR1 and CDR2: MDHEN, SYDVKM. This CDR3 region has 14 residues. The data derive from a study of T cells in Graves' hyperthyroidism and ophthalmopathy. Study-wide background: Staff took peripheral blood when the initial diagnosis was made, before any treatment began. Findings of the study overall: Among clonotypes expanded in thyroid above 0.001, most were also found in blood. The model's output predicted ophthalmopathy at a median of about 5.9 months prior to onset.

What was amplified from RNA transcripts were TCR beta CDR3 regions. With the HTBI primer set, the TCR CDR3 went through a first round of RT-PCR. A single record per CDR3 protein comes from TCRdb applying MiXCR to the multiplex PCR reads. Seen here are over 650,000 distinct CDR3 sequences, about a sixth observed once, and the top ten hold over 7.5%. The chain carries TRBV28 and TRBJ2-5; D uncertain. This receptor was obtained from a man in his late teens or twenties with Graves' hyperthyroidism. The sequenced sample was blood. The CDR3 loop reads CASRSTVFQETQYF. CDR3 nucleotide sequence: TGTGCCAGCAGATCAACAGTCTTTCAAGAGACCCAGTACTTC.